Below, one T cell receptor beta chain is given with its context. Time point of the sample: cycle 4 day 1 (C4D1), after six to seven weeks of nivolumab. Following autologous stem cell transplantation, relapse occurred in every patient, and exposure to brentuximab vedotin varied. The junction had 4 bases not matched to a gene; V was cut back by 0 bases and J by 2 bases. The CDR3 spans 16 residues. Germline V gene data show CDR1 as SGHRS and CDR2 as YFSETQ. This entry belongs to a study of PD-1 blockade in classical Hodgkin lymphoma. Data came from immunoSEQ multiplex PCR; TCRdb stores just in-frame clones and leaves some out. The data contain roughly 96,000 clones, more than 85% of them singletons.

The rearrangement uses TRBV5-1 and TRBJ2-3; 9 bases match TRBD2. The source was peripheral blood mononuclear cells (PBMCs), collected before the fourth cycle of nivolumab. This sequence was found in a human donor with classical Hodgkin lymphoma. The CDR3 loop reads CASSLAAGGPTDTQYF. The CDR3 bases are TGCGCCAGCAGCTTGGCGGCGGGAGGGCCCACAGATACGCAGTATTTT.